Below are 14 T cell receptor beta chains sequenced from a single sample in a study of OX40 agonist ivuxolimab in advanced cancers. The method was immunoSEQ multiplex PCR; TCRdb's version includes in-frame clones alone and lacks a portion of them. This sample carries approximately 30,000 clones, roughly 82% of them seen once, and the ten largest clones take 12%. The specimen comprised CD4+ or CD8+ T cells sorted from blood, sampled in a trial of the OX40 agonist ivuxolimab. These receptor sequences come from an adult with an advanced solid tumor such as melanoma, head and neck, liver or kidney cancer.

The CDR3 sequence: CASSLPSGGYQETQYF. DNA of the CDR3: TGTGCCAGCAGTTTGCCTAGCGGGGGGTACCAAGAGACCCAGTACTTC. This chain connects TRBV28 to TRBJ2-5; 11 bases align to TRBD2. This CDR3 has 16 residues. The germline CDR1 and CDR2 sequences are MDHEN and SYDVKM. The V and J ends lost 3 bases and 0 bases, in that order; junction bases with no gene match: 3.

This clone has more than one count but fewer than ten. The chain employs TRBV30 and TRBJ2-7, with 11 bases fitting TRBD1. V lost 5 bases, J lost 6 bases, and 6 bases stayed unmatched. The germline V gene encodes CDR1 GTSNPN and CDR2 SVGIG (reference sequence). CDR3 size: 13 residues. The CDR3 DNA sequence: TGTGCCTGGGCCAGGACAGGGGGCAGCGAGCAGTACTTC. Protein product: CAWARTGGSEQYF.

Here the CDR3 DNA reads TGTGCCTGGAGTGTACTGGTGGCGAACACTGAAGCTTTCTTT. Its protein product is CAWSVLVANTEAFF. The chain links TRBV30 to TRBJ1-1; D is unclear. Germline CDR1 GTSNPN, CDR2 SVGIG (reference sequence). Trimming removed 0 bases from V and 1 base from J, with 9 bases in between. CDR3 length: 14 residues.

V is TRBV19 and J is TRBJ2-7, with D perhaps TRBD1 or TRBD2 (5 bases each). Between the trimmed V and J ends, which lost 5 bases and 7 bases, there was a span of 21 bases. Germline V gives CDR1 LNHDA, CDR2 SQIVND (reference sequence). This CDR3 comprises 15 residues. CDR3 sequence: CASSSPGPTPLEQYF. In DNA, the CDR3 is TGTGCCAGTAGTTCCCCGGGACCGACCCCATTAGAGCAGTACTTC.

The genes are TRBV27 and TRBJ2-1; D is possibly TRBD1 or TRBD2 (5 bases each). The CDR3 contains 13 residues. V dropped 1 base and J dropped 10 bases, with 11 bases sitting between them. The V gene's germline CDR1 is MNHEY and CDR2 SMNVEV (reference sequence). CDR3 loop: CASSLFSGTEQFF. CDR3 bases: TGTGCCAGCAGTTTATTTTCCGGGACCGAGCAGTTCTTC.

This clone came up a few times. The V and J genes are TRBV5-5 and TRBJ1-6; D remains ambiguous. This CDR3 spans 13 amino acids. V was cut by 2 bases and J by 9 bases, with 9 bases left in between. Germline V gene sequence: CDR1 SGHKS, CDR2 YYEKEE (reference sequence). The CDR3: CASSFGVSSPLHF. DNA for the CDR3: TGTGCCAGCAGCTTCGGGGTATCTTCACCCCTCCACTTT.

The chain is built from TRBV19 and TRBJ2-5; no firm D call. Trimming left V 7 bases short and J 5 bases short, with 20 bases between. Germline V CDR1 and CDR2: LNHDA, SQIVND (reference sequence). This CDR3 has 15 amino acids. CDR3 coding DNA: TGTGCCAGTAAAGGAATGGCGGTCTCGCGGGAGACCCAGTACTTC. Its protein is CASKGMAVSRETQYF.

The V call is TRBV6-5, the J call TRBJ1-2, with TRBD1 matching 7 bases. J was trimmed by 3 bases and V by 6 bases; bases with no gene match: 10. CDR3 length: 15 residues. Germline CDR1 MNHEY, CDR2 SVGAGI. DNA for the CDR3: TGTGCCAGCAGCCTACAGGGGACCGAGGACTATGGCTACACCTTC. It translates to CASSLQGTEDYGYTF.

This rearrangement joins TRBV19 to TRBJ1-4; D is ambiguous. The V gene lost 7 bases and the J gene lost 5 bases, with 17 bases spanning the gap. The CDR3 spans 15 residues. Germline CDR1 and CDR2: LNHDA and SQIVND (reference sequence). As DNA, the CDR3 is TGTGCCAGTACCCCCTTGTACAGAAGAAATGAAAAACTGTTTTTT. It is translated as CASTPLYRRNEKLFF.

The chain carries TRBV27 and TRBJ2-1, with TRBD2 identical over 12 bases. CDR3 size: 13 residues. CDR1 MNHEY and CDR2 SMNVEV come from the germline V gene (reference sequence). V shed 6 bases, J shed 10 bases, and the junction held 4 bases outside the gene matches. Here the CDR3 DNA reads TGTGCCAGCAGCCCACTAGCGGGAGGCGAGCAGTTCTTC. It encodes CASSPLAGGEQFF.

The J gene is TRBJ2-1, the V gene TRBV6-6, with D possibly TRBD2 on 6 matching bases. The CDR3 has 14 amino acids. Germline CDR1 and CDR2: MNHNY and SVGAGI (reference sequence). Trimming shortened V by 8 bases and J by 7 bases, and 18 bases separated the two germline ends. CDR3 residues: CASGGAGSGNEQFF. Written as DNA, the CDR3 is TGTGCCAGCGGCGGGGCGGGGTCAGGAAATGAGCAGTTCTTC.

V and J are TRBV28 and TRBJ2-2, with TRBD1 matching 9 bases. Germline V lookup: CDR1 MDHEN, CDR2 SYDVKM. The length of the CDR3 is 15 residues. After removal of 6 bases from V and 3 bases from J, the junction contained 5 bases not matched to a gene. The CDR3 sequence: CASSLRDRDTGELFF. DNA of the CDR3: TGTGCCAGCAGCCTCCGGGACAGGGACACCGGGGAGCTGTTTTTT. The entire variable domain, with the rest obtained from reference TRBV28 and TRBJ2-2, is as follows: DVKVTQSSRYLVKRTGEKVFLECVQDMDHENMFWYRQDPGLGLRLIYFSYDVKMKEKGDIPEGYSVSREKKERFSLILESASTNQTSMYLCASSLRDRDTGELFFGEGSRLTVL.

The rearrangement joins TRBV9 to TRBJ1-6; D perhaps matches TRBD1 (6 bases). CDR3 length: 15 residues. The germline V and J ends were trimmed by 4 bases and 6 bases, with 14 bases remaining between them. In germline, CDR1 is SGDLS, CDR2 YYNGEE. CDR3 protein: CASSPGGGRNSPLHF. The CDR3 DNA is TGTGCCAGCAGCCCGGGAGGGGGTCGTAATTCACCCCTCCACTTT.

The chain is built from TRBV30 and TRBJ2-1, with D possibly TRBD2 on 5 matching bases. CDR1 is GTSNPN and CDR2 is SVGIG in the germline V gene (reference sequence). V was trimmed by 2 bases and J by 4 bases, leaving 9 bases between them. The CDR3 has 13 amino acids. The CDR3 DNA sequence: TGTGCCTGGAGTAGCGGCCTATACAATGAGCAGTTCTTC. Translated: CAWSSGLYNEQFF.